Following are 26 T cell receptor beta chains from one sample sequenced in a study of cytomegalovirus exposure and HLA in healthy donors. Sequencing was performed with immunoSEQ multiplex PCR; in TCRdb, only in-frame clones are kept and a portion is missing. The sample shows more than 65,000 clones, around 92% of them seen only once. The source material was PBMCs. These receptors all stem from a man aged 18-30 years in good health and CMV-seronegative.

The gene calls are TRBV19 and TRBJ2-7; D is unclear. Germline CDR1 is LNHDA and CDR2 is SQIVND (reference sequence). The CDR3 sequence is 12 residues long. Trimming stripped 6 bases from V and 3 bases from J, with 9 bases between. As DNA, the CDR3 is TGTGCCAGTAGGCATCCCGGCTACGAGCAGTACTTC. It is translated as CASRHPGYEQYF.

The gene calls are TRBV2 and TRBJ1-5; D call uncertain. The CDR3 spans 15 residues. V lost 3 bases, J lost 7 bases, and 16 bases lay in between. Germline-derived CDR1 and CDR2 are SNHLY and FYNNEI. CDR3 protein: CASSEERQMWQPQHF. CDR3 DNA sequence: TGTGCCAGCAGTGAGGAGCGGCAAATGTGGCAGCCCCAGCATTTT.

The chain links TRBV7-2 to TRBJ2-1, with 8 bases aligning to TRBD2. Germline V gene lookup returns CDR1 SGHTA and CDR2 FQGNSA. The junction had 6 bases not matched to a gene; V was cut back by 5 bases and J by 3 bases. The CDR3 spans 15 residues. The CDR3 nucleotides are TGTGCCAGCAGCCCCCGGGGGGGGTTCTACAATGAGCAGTTCTTC. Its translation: CASSPRGGFYNEQFF.

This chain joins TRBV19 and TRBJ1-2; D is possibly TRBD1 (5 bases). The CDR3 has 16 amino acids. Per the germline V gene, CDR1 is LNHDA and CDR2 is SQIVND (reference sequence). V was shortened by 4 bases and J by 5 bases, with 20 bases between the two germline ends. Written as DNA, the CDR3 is TGTGCCAGTAGTAAACGGCAGGGTTATAATTGGTATGGCTACACCTTC. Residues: CASSKRQGYNWYGYTF.

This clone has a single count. Here the CDR3 DNA reads TGTGCCAGCAGCTCTGGACAGGGTGTGCGGGAGACCCAGTACTTC. Translated, it gives CASSSGQGVRETQYF. The V gene is TRBV7-2, the J gene TRBJ2-5; 8 bases fit TRBD1. CDR1 is SGHTA and CDR2 is FQGNSA in the germline V gene. CDR3 length: 15 residues. V shed 4 bases and J 5 bases; nucleotides not matched to a gene: 9.

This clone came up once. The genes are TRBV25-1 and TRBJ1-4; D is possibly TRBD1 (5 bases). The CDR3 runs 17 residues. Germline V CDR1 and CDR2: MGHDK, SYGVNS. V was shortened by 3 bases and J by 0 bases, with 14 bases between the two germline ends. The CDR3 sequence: CASSEGGPYSTNEKLFF. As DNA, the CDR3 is TGTGCCAGCAGTGAGGGGGGACCGTACTCAACTAATGAAAAACTGTTTTTT.

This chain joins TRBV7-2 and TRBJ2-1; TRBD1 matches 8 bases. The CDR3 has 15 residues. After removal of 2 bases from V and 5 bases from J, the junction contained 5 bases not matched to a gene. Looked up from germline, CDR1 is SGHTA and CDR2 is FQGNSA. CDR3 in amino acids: CASSLRQGIDNEQFF. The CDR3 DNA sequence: TGTGCCAGCAGCTTACGACAGGGGATCGACAATGAGCAGTTCTTC.

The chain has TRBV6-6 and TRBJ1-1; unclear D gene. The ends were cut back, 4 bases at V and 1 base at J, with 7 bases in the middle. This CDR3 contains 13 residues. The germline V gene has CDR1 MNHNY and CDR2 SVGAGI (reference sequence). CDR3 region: CASSSNQNTEAFF. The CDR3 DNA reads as TGTGCCAGCAGTTCAAATCAGAACACTGAAGCTTTCTTT.

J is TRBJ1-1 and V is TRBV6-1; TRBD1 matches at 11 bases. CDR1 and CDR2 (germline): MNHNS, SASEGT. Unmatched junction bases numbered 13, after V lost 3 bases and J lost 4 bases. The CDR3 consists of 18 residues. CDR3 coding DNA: TGTGCCAGCAGTGACTACCGGGACAGGGGGTGGATGGGCACTGAAGCTTTCTTT. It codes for CASSDYRDRGWMGTEAFF.

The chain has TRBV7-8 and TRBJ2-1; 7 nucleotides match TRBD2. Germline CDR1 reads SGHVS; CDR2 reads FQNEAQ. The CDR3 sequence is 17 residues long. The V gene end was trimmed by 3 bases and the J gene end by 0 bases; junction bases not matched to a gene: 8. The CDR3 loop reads CASSLTLASGSYNEQFF. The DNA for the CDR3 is TGTGCCAGCAGCTTGACCTTGGCTAGCGGCTCCTACAATGAGCAGTTCTTC.

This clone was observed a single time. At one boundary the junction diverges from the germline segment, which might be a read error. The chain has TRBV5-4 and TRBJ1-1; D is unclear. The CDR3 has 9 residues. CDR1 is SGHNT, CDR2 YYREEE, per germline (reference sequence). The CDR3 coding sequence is TGTGCCAGCAGCCCCGGTCCGCATTTT. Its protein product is CASSPGPHF.

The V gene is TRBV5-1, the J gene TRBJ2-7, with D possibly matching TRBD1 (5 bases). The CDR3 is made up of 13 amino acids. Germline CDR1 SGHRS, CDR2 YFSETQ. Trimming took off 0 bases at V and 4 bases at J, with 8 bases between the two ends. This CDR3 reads CASSLAGMYEQYF. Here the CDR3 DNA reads TGCGCCAGCAGCTTGGCAGGGATGTACGAGCAGTACTTC.

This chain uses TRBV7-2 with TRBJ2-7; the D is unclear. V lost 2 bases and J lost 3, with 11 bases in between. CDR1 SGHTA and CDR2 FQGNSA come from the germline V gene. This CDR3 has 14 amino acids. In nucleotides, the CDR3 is TGTGCCAGCAGCTTACGTACAGCCAACTACGAGCAGTACTTC. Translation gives CASSLRTANYEQYF.

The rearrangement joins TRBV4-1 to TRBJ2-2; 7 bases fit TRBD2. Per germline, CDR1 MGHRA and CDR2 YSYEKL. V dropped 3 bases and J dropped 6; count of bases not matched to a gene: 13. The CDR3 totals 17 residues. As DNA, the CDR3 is TGCGCCAGCAGCCATGACCGTTGGGCGGGGGTACCCGGGGAGCTGTTTTTT. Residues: CASSHDRWAGVPGELFF.

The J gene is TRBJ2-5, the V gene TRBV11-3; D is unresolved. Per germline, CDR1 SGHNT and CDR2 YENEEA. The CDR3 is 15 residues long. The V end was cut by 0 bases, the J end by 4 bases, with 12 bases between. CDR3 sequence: CASSLDPLTAETQYF. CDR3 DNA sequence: TGTGCCAGCAGCTTAGACCCCCTTACAGCAGAGACCCAGTACTTC.

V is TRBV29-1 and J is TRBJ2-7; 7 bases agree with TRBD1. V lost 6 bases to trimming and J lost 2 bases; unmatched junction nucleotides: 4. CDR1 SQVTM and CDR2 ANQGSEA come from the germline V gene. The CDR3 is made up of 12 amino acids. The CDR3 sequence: CSVPGGPYEQYF. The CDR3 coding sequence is TGCAGCGTCCCAGGGGGACCCTACGAGCAGTACTTC.

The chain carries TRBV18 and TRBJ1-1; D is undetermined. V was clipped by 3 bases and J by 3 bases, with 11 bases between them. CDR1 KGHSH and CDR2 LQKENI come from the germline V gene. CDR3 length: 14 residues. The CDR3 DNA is TGTGCCAGCTCACCGAACGCCGGGGACACTGAAGCTTTCTTT. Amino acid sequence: CASSPNAGDTEAFF.

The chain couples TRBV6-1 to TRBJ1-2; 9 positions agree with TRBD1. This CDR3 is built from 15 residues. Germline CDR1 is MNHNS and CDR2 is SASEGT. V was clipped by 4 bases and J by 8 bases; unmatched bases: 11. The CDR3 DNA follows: TGTGCCAGCAGTGGCCGGAGGACAGGGGAGTACGGCTACACCTTC. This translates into CASSGRRTGEYGYTF.

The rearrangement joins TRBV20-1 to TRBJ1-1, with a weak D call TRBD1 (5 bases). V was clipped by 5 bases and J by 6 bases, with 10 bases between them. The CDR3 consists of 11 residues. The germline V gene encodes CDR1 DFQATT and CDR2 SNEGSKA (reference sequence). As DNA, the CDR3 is TGCAGTGCTCAGGGTGGCGCTGAAGCTTTCTTT. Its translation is CSAQGGAEAFF.

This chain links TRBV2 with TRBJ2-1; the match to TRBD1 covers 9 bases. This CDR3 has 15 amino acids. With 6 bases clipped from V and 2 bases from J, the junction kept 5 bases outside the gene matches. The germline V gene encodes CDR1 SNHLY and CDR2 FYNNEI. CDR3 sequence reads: CASRSGTGPYNEQFF. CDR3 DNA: TGTGCCAGCAGGTCCGGGACAGGGCCCTACAATGAGCAGTTCTTC.

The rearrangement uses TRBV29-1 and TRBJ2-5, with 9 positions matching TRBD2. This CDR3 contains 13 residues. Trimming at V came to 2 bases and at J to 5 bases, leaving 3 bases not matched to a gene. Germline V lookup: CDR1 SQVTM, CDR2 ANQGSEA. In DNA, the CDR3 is TGCAGCGTTGAACGCGGGGGGGAGGAGACCCAGTACTTC. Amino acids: CSVERGGEETQYF.

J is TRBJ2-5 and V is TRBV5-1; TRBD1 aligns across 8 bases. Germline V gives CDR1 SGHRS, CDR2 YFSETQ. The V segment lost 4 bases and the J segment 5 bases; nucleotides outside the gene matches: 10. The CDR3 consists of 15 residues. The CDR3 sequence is CASSQTGVRGETQYF. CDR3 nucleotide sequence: TGCGCCAGCAGCCAGACAGGGGTACGCGGGGAGACCCAGTACTTC.

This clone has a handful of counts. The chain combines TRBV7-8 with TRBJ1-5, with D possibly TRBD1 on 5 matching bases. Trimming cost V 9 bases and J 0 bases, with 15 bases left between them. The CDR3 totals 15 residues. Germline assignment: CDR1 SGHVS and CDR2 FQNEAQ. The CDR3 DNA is TGTGCCAGTATGCTAGGACACCTTAGCAATCAGCCCCAGCATTTT. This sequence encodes CASMLGHLSNQPQHF.

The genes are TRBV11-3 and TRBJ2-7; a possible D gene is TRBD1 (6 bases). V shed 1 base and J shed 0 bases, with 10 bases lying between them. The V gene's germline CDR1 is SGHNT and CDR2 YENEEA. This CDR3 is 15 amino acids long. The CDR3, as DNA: TGTGCCAGCAGCTTAGGTACAGGGAGCTCCTACGAGCAGTACTTC. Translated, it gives CASSLGTGSSYEQYF.

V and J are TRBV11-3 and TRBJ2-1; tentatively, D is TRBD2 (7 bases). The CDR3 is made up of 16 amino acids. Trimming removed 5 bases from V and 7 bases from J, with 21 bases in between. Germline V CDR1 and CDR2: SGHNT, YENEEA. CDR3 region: CASSPGGLAVGNEQFF. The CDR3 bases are TGTGCCAGCAGCCCTGGGGGGCTAGCGGTCGGGAATGAGCAGTTCTTC.

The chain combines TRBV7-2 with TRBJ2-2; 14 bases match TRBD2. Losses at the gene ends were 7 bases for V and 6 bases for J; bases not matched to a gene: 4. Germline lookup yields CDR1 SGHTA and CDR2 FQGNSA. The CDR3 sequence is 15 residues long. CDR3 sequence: CASTGLAGAAGELFF. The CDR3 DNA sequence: TGTGCCAGCACGGGACTAGCGGGAGCGGCCGGGGAGCTGTTTTTT.